Listed below are T cell receptor beta chains from one sample, sequenced in a study of cytomegalovirus exposure and HLA in healthy donors. Profiling relied on immunoSEQ multiplex PCR, and the TCRdb table lists in-frame clones only, not all of them. Of over 100,000 clones in the sample, 70% to 75% are singletons; the top ten hold approximately 7.8%. Sequenced: PBMCs. The source of these receptors is a male donor in good health and CMV-seronegative. Both conserved end residues are part of each CDR3. A D gene is named only where the DNA matches it firmly. For some rows the clone size is stated as once, few or many, or as a class when expanded; others skip it.

v_call	d_call	clone_size	j_call	cdr3_aa	cdr3_nt
TRBV28	TRBD1	.	TRBJ1-4	CASSQGTGTTNEKLFF	TGTGCCAGCAGTCAGGGGACAGGGACAACTAATGAAAAACTGTTTTTT
TRBV28	TRBD1	.	TRBJ1-5	CASSLRVAGGYQPQHF	TGTGCCAGCAGCCTGCGGGTGGCAGGGGGCTATCAGCCCCAGCATTTT
TRBV4-1	TRBD2	.	TRBJ2-5	CASSQERTSGSPQETQYF	TGCGCCAGCAGCCAAGAACGGACTAGCGGGAGCCCCCAAGAGACCCAGTACTTC
TRBV29-1	TRBD1	.	TRBJ1-2	CSVHGQGGYTF	TGCAGCGTACACGGACAGGGAGGCTACACCTTC
TRBV7-9	.	.	TRBJ1-5	CASSITAPGDNQPQHF	TGTGCCAGCAGCATAACGGCCCCAGGGGACAATCAGCCCCAGCATTTT
TRBV5-4	.	.	TRBJ2-7	CASSLEGGPYEQYF	TGTGCCAGCAGCTTGGAAGGCGGCCCCTACGAGCAGTACTTC
TRBV30	.	.	TRBJ2-6	CAWARSTGSGANVLTF	TGTGCCTGGGCCAGATCCACAGGCTCTGGGGCCAACGTCCTGACTTTC
TRBV28	TRBD1	once	TRBJ2-7	CASSPNRGWYEQYF	TGTGCCAGCAGTCCTAACAGGGGTTGGTACGAGCAGTACTTC
TRBV19	.	.	TRBJ1-1	CASSLGSFGGAFF	TGTGCCAGTAGTCTTGGGTCCTTCGGAGGGGCTTTCTTT
TRBV5-4	.	.	TRBJ1-1	CASSLYSGFTEAFF	TGTGCCAGCAGCCTATACTCGGGGTTCACTGAAGCTTTCTTT
TRBV2	.	.	TRBJ2-1	CASSPDSARPYNEQFF	TGTGCCAGCAGTCCGGATAGCGCTCGTCCCTACAATGAGCAGTTCTTC
TRBV7-2	TRBD2	.	TRBJ2-7	CASSYGLAGETYEQYF	TGTGCCAGCAGCTACGGACTAGCGGGAGAAACCTACGAGCAGTACTTC
TRBV27	.	few	TRBJ2-3	CASSRGGTDTQYF	TGTGCCAGCAGCAGGGGGGGCACAGATACGCAGTATTTT
TRBV7-2	.	once	TRBJ1-6	CASSPRRVSYNSPLHF	TGTGCCAGCAGCCCCCGGAGAGTCTCCTATAATTCACCCCTCCACTTT
TRBV2	.	.	TRBJ1-5	CASRGRLVSQPQHF	TGTGCCAGCAGGGGCAGGTTAGTAAGTCAGCCCCAGCATTTT
TRBV7-3	.	.	TRBJ2-7	CASSLSGTEFYEQYF	TGTGCCAGCAGCTTAAGCGGGACGGAATTCTACGAGCAGTACTTC
TRBV5-5	.	few	TRBJ2-3	CASSPPTSTDTQYF	TGTGCCAGCAGCCCACCGACAAGCACAGATACGCAGTATTTT
TRBV30	TRBD1	.	TRBJ2-1	CAWSLGQGGNNEQFF	TGTGCCTGGAGTCTAGGACAGGGTGGCAACAATGAGCAGTTCTTC
TRBV7-9	.	.	TRBJ2-7	CASSLLFPYEQYF	TGTGCCAGCAGCTTACTTTTCCCCTACGAGCAGTACTTC
TRBV10-3	.	.	TRBJ2-1	CAINENPYNEQFF	TGTGCCATCAATGAGAATCCTTACAATGAGCAGTTCTTC
TRBV7-2	.	.	TRBJ1-2	CASSLDSVSYTF	TGTGCCAGCAGCTTAGATTCGGTGAGCTACACCTTC
TRBV27	.	once	TRBJ2-4	CASSFSPTGSEVVQYF	TGTGCCAGCAGTTTTTCACCCACAGGGTCCGAGGTGGTTCAGTACTTC
TRBV7-3	TRBD2	.	TRBJ2-3	CASSLGGRMTDTQYF	TGTGCCAGCAGCTTAGGCGGGAGAATGACAGATACGCAGTATTTT
TRBV5-1	.	.	TRBJ1-1	CASSLKLSLNTEAFF	TGCGCCAGCAGCTTGAAATTAAGCCTGAACACTGAAGCTTTCTTT
TRBV11-2	.	.	TRBJ2-3	CASSLWPPRGSSTDTQYF	TGTGCCAGCAGCTTATGGCCCCCTAGGGGGTCTAGCACAGATACGCAGTATTTT
TRBV6-6	TRBD1	.	TRBJ2-7	CASTWDRTYEQYF	TGTGCCAGCACTTGGGACAGAACCTACGAGCAGTACTTC
TRBV5-1	TRBD1	.	TRBJ1-2	CASSTTGVEGYTF	TGCGCCAGCAGCACCACAGGGGTAGAGGGCTACACCTTC